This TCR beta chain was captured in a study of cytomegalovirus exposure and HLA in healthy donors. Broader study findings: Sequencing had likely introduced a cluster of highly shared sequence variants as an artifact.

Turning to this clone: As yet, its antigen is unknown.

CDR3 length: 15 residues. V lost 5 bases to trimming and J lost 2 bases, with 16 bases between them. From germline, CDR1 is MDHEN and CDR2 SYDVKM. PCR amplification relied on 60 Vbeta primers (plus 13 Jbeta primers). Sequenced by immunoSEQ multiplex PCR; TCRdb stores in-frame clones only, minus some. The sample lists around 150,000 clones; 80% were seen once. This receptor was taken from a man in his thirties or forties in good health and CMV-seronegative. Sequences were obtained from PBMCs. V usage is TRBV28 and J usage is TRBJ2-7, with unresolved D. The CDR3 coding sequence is TGTGCCAGCAGTCTGGGTGGAGCTCATGCCTACGAGCAGTACTTC. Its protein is CASSLGGAHAYEQYF.